The 8 T cell receptor beta chains in this list originate from one sample, sequenced in a study of cytomegalovirus exposure and HLA in healthy donors. PCR involved 60 Vbeta and 13 Jbeta primers. Sequencing was performed with immunoSEQ multiplex PCR; in TCRdb, only in-frame clones are kept and a portion is missing. This table lists tens of thousands of clones. The sample was PBMCs. The receptors were sampled from a man aged 25 to 40 in good health and CMV-seronegative.

V is TRBV5-6 and J is TRBJ2-2, with TRBD1 identical over 7 bases. The germline gives CDR1 SGHDT, CDR2 YYEEEE. V trimming: 0 bases; J trimming: 5 bases; junction bases outside the gene matches: 10. The CDR3 is 17 amino acids. CDR3 nucleotides: TGTGCCAGCAGCTTGGCAGGGGGACGTTACTCGACCGGGGAGCTGTTTTTT. Protein: CASSLAGGRYSTGELFF.

This chain uses TRBV5-4 with TRBJ1-1; D possibly corresponds to TRBD1 (5 bases). Trimming cost V 3 bases and J 6 bases, with 12 bases left between them. From germline, CDR1 is SGHNT and CDR2 YYREEE (reference sequence). The CDR3 runs 13 residues. The CDR3 DNA follows: TGTGCCAGCAGCTCGGGGGTGGGCCCTGAAGCTTTCTTT. Translated: CASSSGVGPEAFF.

The chain has TRBV7-2 and TRBJ2-7, with TRBD2 identical over 12 bases. This CDR3 spans 17 amino acids. CDR1 and CDR2 (germline): SGHTA, FQGNSA. Trimming at V came to 5 bases and at J to 5 bases, leaving 13 bases not matched to a gene. The CDR3 region is CASSPGLAGGPGNEQYF. The CDR3 nucleotides read TGTGCCAGCAGCCCCGGGCTAGCGGGAGGGCCTGGGAACGAGCAGTACTTC.

J is TRBJ1-1 and V is TRBV27; 12 bases map to TRBD1. The germline V gene encodes CDR1 MNHEY and CDR2 SMNVEV (reference sequence). V dropped 2 bases and J dropped 6; count of bases not matched to a gene: 1. The CDR3 runs 14 residues. The CDR3 reads CASSLGTGGSEAFF. In nucleotides, the CDR3 is TGTGCCAGCAGTTTAGGGACAGGGGGCTCTGAAGCTTTCTTT.

The chain couples TRBV27 to TRBJ2-7, with D maybe TRBD2 (6 bases). CDR3 size: 14 residues. V lost 2 bases to trimming and J lost 2 bases, with 10 bases between them. From germline, CDR1 is MNHEY and CDR2 SMNVEV (reference sequence). CDR3 DNA sequence: TGTGCCAGCAGTTTAGGGGGAGGCACCTACGAGCAGTACTTC. The encoded protein is CASSLGGGTYEQYF.

This chain links TRBV6-5 with TRBJ2-7; 8 positions match TRBD1. CDR3 size: 15 residues. The junction had 6 bases not matched to a gene; V was cut back by 2 bases and J by 3 bases. Germline-derived CDR1 and CDR2 are MNHEY and SVGAGI. CDR3 region: CASSYLGQAVYEQYF. CDR3 in DNA: TGTGCCAGCAGTTACCTGGGACAGGCTGTCTACGAGCAGTACTTC.

This chain joins TRBV4-2 and TRBJ2-1; 10 nucleotides agree with TRBD1. CDR3 length: 15 residues. From germline, CDR1 is LGHNA and CDR2 YNFKEQ. Trimming took 2 bases from V and 8 from J; bases not matched to a gene: 6. The CDR3 here is CASSQRTGGRDEQFF. The CDR3 DNA is TGTGCCAGCAGCCAACGGACAGGGGGGAGGGATGAGCAGTTCTTC.

A remark on this clone: Sequence at one end of the junction differs from germline and may be a read error. The chain combines TRBV18 with TRBJ1-1; 7 nucleotides agree with TRBD1. The CDR3 runs to 14 residues. CDR1 is KGHSH, CDR2 LQKENI, per germline. The CDR3 region has the DNA TGTGCCAGCTCATCACCGACAGGGTTATCTGAAGCTTTCTTT. Translation: CASSSPTGLSEAFF.